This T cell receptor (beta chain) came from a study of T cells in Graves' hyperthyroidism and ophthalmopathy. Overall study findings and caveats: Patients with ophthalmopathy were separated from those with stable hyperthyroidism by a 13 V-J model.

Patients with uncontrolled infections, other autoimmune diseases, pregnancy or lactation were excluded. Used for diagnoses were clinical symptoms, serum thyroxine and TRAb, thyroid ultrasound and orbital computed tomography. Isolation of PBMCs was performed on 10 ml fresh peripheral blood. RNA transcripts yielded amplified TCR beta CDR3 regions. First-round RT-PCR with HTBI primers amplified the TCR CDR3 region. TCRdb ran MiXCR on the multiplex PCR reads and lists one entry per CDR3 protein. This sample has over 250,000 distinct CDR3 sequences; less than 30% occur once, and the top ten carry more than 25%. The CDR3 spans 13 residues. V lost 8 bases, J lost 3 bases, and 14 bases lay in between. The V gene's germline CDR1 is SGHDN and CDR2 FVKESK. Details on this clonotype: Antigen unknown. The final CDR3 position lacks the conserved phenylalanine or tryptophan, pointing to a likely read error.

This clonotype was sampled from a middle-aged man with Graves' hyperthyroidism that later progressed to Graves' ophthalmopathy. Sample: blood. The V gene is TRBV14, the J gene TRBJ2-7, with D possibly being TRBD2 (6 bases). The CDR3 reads CASRRDGSYEQYS. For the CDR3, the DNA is TGTGCCAGCCGGAGAGACGGGAGCTACGAGCAGTACTCC.